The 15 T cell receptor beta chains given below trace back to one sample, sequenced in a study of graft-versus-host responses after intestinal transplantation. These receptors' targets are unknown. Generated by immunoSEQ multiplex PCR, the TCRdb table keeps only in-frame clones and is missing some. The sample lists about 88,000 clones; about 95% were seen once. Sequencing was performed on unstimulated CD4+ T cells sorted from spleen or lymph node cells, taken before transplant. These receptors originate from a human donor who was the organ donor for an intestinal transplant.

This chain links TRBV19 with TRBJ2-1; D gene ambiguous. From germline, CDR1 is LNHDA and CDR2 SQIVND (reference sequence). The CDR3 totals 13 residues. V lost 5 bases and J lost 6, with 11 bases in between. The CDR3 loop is CASSPHTGNEQFF. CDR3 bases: TGTGCCAGTAGTCCTCATACCGGCAATGAGCAGTTCTTC.

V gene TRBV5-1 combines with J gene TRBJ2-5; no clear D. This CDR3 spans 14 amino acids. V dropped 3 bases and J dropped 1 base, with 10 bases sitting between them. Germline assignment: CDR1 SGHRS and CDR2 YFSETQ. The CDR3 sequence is CASSSWTAQETQYF. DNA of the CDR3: TGCGCCAGCAGCTCCTGGACGGCCCAAGAGACCCAGTACTTC.

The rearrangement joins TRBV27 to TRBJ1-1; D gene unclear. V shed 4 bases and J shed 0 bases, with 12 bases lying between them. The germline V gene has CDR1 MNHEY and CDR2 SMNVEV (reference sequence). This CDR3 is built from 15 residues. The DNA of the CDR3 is TGTGCCAGCAGTTACTCCCTCGGAATGAACACTGAAGCTTTCTTT. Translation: CASSYSLGMNTEAFF.

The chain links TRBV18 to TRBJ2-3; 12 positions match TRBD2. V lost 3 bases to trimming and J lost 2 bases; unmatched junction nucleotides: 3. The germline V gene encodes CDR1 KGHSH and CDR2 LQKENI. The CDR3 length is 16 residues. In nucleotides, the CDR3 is TGTGCCAGCTCACCCCTAGCGGGGGGGTTCACAGATACGCAGTATTTT. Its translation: CASSPLAGGFTDTQYF.

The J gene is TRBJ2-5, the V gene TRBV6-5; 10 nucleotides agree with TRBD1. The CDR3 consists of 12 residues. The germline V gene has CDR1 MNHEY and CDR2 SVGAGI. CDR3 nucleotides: TGTGCAGCGACAGGGGGCATAGGGACCCAGTACTTC. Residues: CAATGGIGTQYF.

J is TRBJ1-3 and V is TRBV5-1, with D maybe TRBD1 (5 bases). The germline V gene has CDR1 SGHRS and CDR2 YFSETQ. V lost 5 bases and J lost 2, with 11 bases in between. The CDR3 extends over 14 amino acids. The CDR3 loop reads CASSPGGTGNTIYF. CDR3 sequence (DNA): TGCGCCAGCAGTCCCGGGGGTACTGGAAACACCATATATTTT. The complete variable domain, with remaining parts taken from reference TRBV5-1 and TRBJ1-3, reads KAGVTQTPRYLIKTRGQQVTLSCSPISGHRSVSWYQQTPGQGLQFLFEYFSETQRNKGNFPGRFSGRQFSNSRSEMNVSTLELGDSALYLCASSPGGTGNTIYFGEGSWLTVV.

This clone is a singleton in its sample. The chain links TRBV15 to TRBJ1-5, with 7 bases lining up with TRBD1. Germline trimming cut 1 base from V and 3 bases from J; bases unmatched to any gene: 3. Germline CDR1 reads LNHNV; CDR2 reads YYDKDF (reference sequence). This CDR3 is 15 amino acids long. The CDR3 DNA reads TGTGCCACCAGCAGAGGACAGGGCTACAATCAGCCCCAGCATTTT. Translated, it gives CATSRGQGYNQPQHF. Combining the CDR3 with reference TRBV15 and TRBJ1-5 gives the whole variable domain DAMVIQNPRYQVTQFGKPVTLSCSQTLNHNVMYWYQQKSSQAPKLLFHYYDKDFNNEADTPDNFQSRRPNTSFCFLDIRSPGLGDTAMYLCATSRGQGYNQPQHFGDGTRLSIL.

The CDR3 spells CASSYVAGRDHYEQYF. CDR3 sequence (DNA): TGTGCCAGCAGTTACGTGGCGGGCAGGGACCACTACGAGCAGTACTTC. The chain links TRBV6-6 to TRBJ2-7; D assignment may be TRBD1 or TRBD2 (5 bases each). The CDR3 runs 16 residues. Trimming cost V 2 bases and J 3 bases, with 17 bases left between them. CDR1 is MNHNY and CDR2 is SVGAGI in the germline V gene (reference sequence).

The CDR3 DNA reads as TGTGCCAGCAGTGAGAACCACAGGGTAGGCACAGATACGCAGTATTTT. Protein sequence: CASSENHRVGTDTQYF. V usage is TRBV6-1 and J usage is TRBJ2-3; D is perhaps TRBD1 (6 bases). CDR1 and CDR2 (germline): MNHNS, SASEGT. Trimming removed 3 bases from V and 1 base from J, with 14 bases in between. The CDR3 extends over 16 amino acids.

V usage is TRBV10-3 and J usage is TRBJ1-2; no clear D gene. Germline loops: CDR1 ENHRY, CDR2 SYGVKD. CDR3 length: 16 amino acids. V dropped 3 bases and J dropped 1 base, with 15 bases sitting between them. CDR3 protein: CAISDSMVGYNYGYTF. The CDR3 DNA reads TGTGCCATCAGTGACTCGATGGTCGGCTATAACTATGGCTACACCTTC.

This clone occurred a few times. This CDR3 reads CASRAGGGNTIYF. In nucleotides, the CDR3 is TGTGCCAGCAGGGCAGGGGGTGGAAACACCATATATTTT. The chain links TRBV27 to TRBJ1-3; 7 nucleotides match TRBD1. The CDR3 has 13 amino acids. Germline V gene sequence: CDR1 MNHEY, CDR2 SMNVEV (reference sequence). J lost 3 bases, V lost 6 bases, and 2 bases had no gene match.

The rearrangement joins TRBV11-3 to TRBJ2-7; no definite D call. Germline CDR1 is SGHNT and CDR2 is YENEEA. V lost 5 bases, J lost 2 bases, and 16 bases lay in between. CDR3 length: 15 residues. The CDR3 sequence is CASSPEHGSTYEQYF. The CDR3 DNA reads TGTGCCAGCAGCCCGGAACACGGGTCAACCTACGAGCAGTACTTC.

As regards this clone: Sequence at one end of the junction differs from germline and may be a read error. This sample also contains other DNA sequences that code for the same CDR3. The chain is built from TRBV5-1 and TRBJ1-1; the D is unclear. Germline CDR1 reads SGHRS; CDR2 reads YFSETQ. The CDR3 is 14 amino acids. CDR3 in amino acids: CASSLASGNTEAFF. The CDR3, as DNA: TGCGCCAGCAGCTTGGCCTCTGGGAACACTGAGGCTTTCTTT.

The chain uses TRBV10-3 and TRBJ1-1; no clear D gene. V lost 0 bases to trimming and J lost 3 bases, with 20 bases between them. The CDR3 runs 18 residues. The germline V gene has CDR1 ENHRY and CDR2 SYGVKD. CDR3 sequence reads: CAISESMALGRVYTEAFF. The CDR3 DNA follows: TGTGCCATCAGTGAGTCGATGGCGCTTGGTCGGGTATACACTGAAGCTTTCTTT.

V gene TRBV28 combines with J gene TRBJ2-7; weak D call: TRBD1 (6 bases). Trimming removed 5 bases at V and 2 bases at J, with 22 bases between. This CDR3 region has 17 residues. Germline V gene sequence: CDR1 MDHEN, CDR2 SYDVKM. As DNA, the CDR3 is TGTGCCAGCAGTCCCCCTGAGGGGGTAATATCCACCTACGAGCAGTACTTC. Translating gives CASSPPEGVISTYEQYF.